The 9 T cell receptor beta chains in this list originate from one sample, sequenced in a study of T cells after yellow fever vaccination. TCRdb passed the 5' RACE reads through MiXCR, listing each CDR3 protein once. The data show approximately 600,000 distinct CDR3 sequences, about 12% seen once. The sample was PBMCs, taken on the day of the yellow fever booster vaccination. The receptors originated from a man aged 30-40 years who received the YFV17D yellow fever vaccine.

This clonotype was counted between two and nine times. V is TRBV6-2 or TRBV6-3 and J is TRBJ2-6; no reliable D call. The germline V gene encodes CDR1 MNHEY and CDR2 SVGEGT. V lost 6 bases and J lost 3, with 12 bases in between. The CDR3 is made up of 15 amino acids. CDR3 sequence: CASRRSGLGANVLTF. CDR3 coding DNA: TGTGCCAGCAGGCGCTCAGGTCTTGGGGCCAACGTCCTGACTTTC.

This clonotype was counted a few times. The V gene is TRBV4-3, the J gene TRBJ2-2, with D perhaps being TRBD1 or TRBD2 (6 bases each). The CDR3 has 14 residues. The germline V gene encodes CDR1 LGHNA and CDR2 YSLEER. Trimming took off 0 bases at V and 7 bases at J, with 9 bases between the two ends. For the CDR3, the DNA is TGCGCCAGCAGCCAAGAGGGGGGCTTCGGGGAGCTGTTTTTT. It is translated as CASSQEGGFGELFF.

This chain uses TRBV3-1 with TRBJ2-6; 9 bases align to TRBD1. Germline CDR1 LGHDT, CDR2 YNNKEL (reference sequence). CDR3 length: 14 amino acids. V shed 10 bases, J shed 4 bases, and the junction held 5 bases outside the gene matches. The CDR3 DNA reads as TGTGCCACACAGGGGGCAAGAGGGGCCAACGTCCTGACTTTC. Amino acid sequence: CATQGARGANVLTF.

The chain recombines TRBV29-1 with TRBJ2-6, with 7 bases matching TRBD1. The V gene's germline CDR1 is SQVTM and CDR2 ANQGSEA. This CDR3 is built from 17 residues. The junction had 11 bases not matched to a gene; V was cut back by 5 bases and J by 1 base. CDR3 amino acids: CSVSGTALVSGANVLTF. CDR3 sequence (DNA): TGCAGCGTTTCAGGGACAGCCCTTGTGTCTGGGGCCAACGTCCTGACTTTC.

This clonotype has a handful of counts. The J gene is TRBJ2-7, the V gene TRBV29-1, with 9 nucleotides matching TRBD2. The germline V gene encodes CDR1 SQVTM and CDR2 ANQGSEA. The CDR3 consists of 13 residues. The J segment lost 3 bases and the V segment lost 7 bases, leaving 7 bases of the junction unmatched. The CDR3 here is CSGLTSGVYEQYF. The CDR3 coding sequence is TGCAGCGGGTTGACTAGCGGAGTCTACGAGCAGTACTTC.

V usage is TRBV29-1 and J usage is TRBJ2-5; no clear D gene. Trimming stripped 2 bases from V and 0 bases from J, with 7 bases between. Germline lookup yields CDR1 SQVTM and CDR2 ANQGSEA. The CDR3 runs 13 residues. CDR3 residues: CSVERQNQETQYF. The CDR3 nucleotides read TGCAGCGTTGAAAGGCAGAACCAAGAGACCCAGTACTTC. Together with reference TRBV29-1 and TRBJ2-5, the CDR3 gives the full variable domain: SAVISQKPSRDICQRGTSLTIQCQVDSQVTMMFWYRQQPGQSLTLIATANQGSEATYESGFVIDKFPISRPNLTFSTLTVSNMSPEDSSIYLCSVERQNQETQYFGPGTRLLVL.

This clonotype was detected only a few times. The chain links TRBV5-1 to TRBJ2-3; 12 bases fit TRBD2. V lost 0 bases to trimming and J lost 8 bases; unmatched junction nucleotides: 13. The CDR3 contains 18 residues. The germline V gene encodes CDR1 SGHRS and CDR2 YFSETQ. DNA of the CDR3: TGCGCCAGCAGCTTGGCCGTGCCGGGACTAGCGGGCGATCCTACGCAGTATTTT. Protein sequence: CASSLAVPGLAGDPTQYF. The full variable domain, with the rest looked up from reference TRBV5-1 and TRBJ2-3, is KAGVTQTPRYLIKTRGQQVTLSCSPISGHRSVSWYQQTPGQGLQFLFEYFSETQRNKGNFPGRFSGRQFSNSRSEMNVSTLELGDSALYLCASSLAVPGLAGDPTQYFGPGTRLTVL.

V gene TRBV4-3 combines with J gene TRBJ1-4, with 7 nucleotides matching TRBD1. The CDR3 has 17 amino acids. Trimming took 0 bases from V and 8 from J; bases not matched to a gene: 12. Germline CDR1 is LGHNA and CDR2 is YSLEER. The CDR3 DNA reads TGCGCCAGCAGCCAAGATCCCGTGACAGGGTTAAGAGAAAAACTGTTTTTT. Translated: CASSQDPVTGLREKLFF.

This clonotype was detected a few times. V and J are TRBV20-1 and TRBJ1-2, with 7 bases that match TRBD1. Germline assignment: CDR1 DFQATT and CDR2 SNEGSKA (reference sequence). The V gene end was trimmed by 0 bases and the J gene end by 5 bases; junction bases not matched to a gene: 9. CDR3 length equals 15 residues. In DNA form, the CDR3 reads TGCAGTGCTAGAGATCCGGGGACAGTGAGATATGGCTACACCTTC. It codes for CSARDPGTVRYGYTF.